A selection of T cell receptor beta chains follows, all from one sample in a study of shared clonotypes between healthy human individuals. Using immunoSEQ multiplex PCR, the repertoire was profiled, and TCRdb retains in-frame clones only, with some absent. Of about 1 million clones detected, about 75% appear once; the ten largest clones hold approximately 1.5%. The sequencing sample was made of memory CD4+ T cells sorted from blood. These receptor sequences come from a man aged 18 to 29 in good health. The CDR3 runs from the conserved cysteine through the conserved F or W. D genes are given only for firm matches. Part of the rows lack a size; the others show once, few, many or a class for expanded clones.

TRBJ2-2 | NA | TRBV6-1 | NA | CASISRASNTGELFF | TGTGCCAGCATATCTCGAGCGTCGAACACCGGGGAGCTGTTTTTT
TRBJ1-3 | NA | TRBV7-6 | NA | CASSGGGGNTIYF | TGTGCCAGCTCCGGGGGGGGTGGAAACACCATATATTTT
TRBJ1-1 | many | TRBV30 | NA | CAWSKGITNTEAFF | TGTGCCTGGAGCAAGGGGATAACGAACACTGAAGCTTTCTTT
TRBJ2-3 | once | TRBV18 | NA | CASSPGIITLTDTQYF | TGTGCCAGCTCACCTGGTATTATCACACTCACAGATACGCAGTATTTT
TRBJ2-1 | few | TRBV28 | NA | CASSPEQFF | TGTGCCAGCAGCCCTGAGCAGTTCTTC
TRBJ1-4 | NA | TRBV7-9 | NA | CASSFGGTNEKLFF | TGTGCCAGCAGCTTTGGGGGAACTAATGAAAAACTGTTTTTT
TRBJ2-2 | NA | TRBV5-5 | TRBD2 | CASSLETSGRGDGEPFF | TGTGCCAGCAGCTTGGAGACTAGCGGGAGAGGGGACGGGGAGCCGTTTTTT
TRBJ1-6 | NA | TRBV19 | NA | CASSISLTGVYNSPLHF | TGTGCCAGTAGTATCTCCTTAACAGGCGTCTATAATTCACCCCTCCACTTT
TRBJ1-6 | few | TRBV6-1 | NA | CASSEASNLVWVNSPLHF | TGTGCCAGCAGTGAAGCGAGTAACCTGGTCTGGGTAAATTCACCCCTCCACTTT
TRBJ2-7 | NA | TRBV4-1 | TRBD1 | CASSLLSSPGTGYEQYF | TGCGCCAGCAGCCTACTATCGTCACCCGGGACAGGGTACGAGCAGTACTTC
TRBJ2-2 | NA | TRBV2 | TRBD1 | CASSGGTVNTGELFF | TGTGCCAGCAGTGGAGGGACAGTCAACACCGGGGAGCTGTTTTTT
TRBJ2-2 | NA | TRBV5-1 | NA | CASSPRVSGELFF | TGCGCCAGCAGCCCCAGGGTTTCCGGGGAGCTGTTTTTT
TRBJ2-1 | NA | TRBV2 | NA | CASRALGEQFF | TGTGCCAGCAGGGCTCTAGGTGAGCAGTTCTTC
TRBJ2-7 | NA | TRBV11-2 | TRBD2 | CASQIAGGTYEQYF | TGTGCCAGCCAGATAGCGGGGGGTACCTACGAGCAGTACTTC
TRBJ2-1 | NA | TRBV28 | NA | CASRARLSYNEQFF | TGTGCCAGCAGAGCGCGGTTATCCTACAATGAGCAGTTCTTC
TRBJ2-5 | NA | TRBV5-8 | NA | CASSSRLGETQYF | TGTGCCAGCAGCTCCCGACTGGGAGAGACCCAGTACTTC
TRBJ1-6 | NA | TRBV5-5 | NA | CASSPTGSYNSPLHF | TGTGCCAGCAGCCCGACGGGCTCCTATAATTCACCCCTCCACTTT
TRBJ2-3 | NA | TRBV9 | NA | CASSALQAITDTQYF | TGTGCCAGCAGCGCCCTACAGGCAATCACAGATACGCAGTATTTT
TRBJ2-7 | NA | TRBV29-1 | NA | CSVGSNTHEQYF | TGCAGCGTTGGGTCCAACACCCACGAGCAGTACTTC
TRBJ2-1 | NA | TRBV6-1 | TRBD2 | CASTFTSGMRNEQFF | TGTGCCAGCACCTTTACTAGCGGGATGCGAAATGAGCAGTTCTTC
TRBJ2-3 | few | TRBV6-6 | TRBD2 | CASSLSGADKDTQYF | TGTGCCAGCAGCCTTAGCGGGGCCGACAAGGATACGCAGTATTTT
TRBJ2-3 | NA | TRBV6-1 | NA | CASSRTTFADTQYF | TGTGCCAGCTCTCGGACAACCTTTGCAGATACGCAGTATTTT
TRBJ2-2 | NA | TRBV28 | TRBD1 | CASTPGDRANGELFF | TGTGCCAGCACCCCAGGGGACAGGGCTAACGGGGAGCTGTTTTTT
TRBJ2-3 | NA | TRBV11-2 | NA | CASSLVGVDTQYF | TGTGCCAGCAGCTTAGTAGGGGTGGATACGCAGTATTTT
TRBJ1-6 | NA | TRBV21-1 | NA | CAGSEESRSSYNSPLHF | TGTGCCGGATCAGAGGAGTCTAGGAGCTCCTATAATTCACCCCTCCACTTT
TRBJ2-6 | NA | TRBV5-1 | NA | CASSLGGSGTGANVLTF | TGCGCCAGCAGCTTGGGCGGATCCGGGACTGGGGCCAACGTCCTGACTTTC
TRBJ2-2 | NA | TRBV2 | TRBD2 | CASRGTSGSGELFF | TGTGCCAGCAGGGGGACTAGCGGCTCCGGGGAGCTGTTTTTT
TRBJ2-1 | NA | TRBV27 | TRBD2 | CASSPWTSGGPGDEQFF | TGTGCCAGCAGTCCTTGGACTAGCGGGGGGCCGGGAGATGAGCAGTTCTTC
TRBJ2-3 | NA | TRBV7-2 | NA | CASTQGRLTDTQYF | TGTGCCAGCACCCAGGGGCGGCTCACAGATACGCAGTATTTT
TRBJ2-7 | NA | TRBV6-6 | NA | CASSYSRNSYEQYF | TGTGCCAGCAGTTACTCCAGGAACTCCTACGAGCAGTACTTC
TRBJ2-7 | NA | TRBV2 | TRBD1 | CASSGPGQASYEQYF | TGTGCCAGCAGTGGCCCGGGACAGGCCTCCTACGAGCAGTACTTC
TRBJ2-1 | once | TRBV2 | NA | CASSVEGERPYNEQFF | TGTGCCAGCAGTGTGGAGGGGGAAAGGCCCTACAATGAGCAGTTCTTC
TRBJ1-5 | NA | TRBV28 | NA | CASSLGGTGYQPQHF | TGTGCCAGCAGTTTAGGGGGCACAGGGTACCAGCCCCAGCATTTT
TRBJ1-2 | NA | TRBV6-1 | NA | CASNYRESWGYTF | TGTGCCAGCAACTATCGGGAAAGTTGGGGCTACACCTTC
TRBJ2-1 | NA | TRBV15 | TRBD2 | CATSSDLAGGLDEQFF | TGTGCCACCAGCAGCGACTTGGCGGGAGGCTTAGATGAGCAGTTCTTC
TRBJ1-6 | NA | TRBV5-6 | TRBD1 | CASSSYSGQGSPLHF | TGTGCCAGCAGCTCCTACTCCGGACAGGGCTCACCCCTCCACTTT
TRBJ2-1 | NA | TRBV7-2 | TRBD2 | CASSLELHLGGGNEQFF | TGTGCCAGCAGCTTAGAGTTGCACCTCGGGGGGGGCAATGAGCAGTTCTTC
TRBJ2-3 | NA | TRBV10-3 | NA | CAISIRDTDTQYF | TGTGCCATCAGCATTAGGGACACAGATACGCAGTATTTT
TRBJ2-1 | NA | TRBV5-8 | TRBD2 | CASSPGLAIYNEQFF | TGTGCCAGCAGCCCCGGACTAGCGATATACAATGAGCAGTTCTTC
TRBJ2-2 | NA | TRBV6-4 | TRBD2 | CASRPNRGAGTGELFF | TGTGCCAGCAGGCCGAACAGAGGAGCGGGGACCGGGGAGCTGTTTTTT
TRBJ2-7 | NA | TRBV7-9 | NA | CASSLGDEWDEQYF | TGTGCCAGCAGCTTAGGAGACGAATGGGACGAGCAGTACTTC
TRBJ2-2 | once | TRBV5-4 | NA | CASALGPRTGELFF | TGTGCCAGCGCTCTTGGACCGCGTACCGGGGAGCTGTTTTTT
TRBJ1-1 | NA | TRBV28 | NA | CASSSGLNTEAFF | TGTGCCAGCAGTTCTGGTCTTAACACTGAAGCTTTCTTT
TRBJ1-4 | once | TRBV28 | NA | CASSSGHKLFF | TGTGCCAGCAGTTCCGGGCATAAACTGTTTTTT
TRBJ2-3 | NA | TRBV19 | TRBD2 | CASSRLAGGLTDTQYF | TGTGCCAGTAGTAGACTAGCGGGAGGACTCACAGATACGCAGTATTTT